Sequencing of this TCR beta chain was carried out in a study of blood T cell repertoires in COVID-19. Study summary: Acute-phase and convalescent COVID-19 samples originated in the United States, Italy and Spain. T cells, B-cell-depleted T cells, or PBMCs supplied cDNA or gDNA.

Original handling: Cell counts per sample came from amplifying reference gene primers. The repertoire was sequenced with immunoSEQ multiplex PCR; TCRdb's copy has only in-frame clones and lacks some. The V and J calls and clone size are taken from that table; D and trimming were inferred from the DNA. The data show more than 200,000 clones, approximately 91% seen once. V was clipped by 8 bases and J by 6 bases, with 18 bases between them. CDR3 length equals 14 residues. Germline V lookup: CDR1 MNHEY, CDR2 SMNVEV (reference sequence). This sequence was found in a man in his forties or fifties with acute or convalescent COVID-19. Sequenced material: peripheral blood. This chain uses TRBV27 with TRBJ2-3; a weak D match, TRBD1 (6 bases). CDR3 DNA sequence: TGTGCCAGCGGGGGTCAGGGGTCCTATGATACGCAGTATTTT. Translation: CASGGQGSYDTQYF.